The clone carrying this T cell receptor (beta chain) was seen at least ten times. Its antigen is not known. This CDR3 is 13 amino acids long. Germline V gene sequence: CDR1 SGHNT, CDR2 YENEEA. Trimming shortened V by 5 bases and J by 2 bases, and 9 bases separated the two germline ends. Molecular barcoded adaptors covering alpha/delta and beta/gamma chains were used on approximately 400 ng RNA. TCRdb recomputed calls from the reads with MiXCR, one row per CDR3 protein. This sample carries some 15,000 distinct CDR3 sequences, over 20% of them seen once, and the ten largest clones take 70% to 90%. The data were obtained in a study of read filtering for tumor transcriptome and immune sequencing. At the level of the study: Patients were about 17 male and approximately 14 female, mean age roughly 70 years, range 47 to 80. By R-ISS, stages I, II and III held around 8, 16 and 7 patients.

Study results and caveats: Dropping single-read clonotypes raised IR-seq and RNA-seq shared-clonotype correlation.

Bone marrow was sampled from every patient at the time of active disease. The sequence came from a donor aged 40 or older with multiple myeloma. The specimen sequenced was a population of CD138-negative cells sorted from bone marrow. The chain recombines TRBV11-3 with TRBJ1-2; unclear D gene. The DNA for the CDR3 is TGTGCCAGCAGCCCAGGACGCAACTATGGCTACACCTTC. This sequence encodes CASSPGRNYGYTF.